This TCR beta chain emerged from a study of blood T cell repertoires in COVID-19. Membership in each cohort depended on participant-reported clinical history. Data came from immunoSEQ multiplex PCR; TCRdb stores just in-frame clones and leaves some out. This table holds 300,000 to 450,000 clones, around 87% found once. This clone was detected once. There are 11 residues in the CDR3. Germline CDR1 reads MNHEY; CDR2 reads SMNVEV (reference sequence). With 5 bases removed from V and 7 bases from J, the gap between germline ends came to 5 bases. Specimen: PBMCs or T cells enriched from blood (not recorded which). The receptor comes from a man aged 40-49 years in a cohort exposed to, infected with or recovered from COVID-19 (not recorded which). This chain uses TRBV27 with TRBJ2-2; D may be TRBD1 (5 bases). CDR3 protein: CASSQGGELFF. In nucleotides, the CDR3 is TGTGCCAGCAGTCAGGGCGGGGAGCTGTTTTTT.